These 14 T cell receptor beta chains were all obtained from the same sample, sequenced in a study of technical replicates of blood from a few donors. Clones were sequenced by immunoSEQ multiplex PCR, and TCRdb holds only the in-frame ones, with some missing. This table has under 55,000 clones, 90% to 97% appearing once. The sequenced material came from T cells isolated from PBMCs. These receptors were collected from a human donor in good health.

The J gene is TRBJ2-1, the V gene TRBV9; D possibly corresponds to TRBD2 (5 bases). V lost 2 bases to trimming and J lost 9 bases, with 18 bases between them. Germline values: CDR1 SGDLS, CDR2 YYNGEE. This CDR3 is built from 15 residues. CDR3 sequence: CASSVEGSWYSEQFF. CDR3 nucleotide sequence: TGTGCCAGCAGCGTTGAGGGTAGCTGGTACTCTGAGCAGTTCTTC.

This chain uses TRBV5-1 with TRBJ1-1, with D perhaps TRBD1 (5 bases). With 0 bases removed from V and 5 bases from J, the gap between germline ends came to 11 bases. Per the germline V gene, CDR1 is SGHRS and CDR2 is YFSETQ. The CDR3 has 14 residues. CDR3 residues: CASSLVGGGTEAFF. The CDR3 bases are TGCGCCAGCAGCTTGGTCGGGGGGGGAACTGAAGCTTTCTTT.

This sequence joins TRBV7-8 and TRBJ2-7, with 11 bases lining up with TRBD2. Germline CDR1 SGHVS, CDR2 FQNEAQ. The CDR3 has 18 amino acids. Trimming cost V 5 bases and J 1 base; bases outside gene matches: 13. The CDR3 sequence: CASSPVAGGRGASYEQYF. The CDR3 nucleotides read TGTGCCAGCAGCCCCGTAGCGGGAGGGAGGGGGGCTTCCTACGAGCAGTACTTC. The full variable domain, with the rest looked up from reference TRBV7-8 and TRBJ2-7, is GAGVSQSPRYKVAKRGQDVALRCDPISGHVSLFWYQQALGQGPEFLTYFQNEAQLDKSGLPSDRFFAERPEGSVSTLKIQRTQQEDSAVYLCASSPVAGGRGASYEQYFGPGTRLTVT.

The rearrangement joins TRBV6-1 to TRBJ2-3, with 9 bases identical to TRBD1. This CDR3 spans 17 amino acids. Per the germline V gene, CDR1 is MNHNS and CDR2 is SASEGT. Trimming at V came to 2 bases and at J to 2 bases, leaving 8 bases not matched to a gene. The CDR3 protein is CASSESGTGRATDTQYF. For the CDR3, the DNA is TGTGCCAGCAGTGAATCCGGGACAGGGAGAGCCACAGATACGCAGTATTTT.

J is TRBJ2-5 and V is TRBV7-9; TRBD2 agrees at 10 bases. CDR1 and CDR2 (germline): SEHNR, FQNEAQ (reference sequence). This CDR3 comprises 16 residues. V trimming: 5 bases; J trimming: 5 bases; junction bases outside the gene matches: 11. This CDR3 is CASSPTSGKMKETQYF. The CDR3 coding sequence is TGTGCCAGCAGCCCTACTAGCGGGAAGATGAAGGAGACCCAGTACTTC.

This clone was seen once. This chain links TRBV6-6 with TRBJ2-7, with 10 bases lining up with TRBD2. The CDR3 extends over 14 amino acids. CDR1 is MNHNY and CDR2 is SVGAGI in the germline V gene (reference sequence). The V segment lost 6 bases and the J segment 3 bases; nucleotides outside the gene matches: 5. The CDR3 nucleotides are TGTGCCAGCAGACTCAGGACTAGCGGCTACGAGCAGTACTTC. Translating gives CASRLRTSGYEQYF.

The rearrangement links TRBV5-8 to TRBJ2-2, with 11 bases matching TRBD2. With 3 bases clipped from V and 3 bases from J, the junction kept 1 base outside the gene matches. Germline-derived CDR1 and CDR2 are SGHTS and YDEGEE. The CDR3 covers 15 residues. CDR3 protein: CASSSLAGDTGELFF. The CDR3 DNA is TGTGCCAGCAGCTCACTAGCGGGAGACACCGGGGAGCTGTTTTTT.

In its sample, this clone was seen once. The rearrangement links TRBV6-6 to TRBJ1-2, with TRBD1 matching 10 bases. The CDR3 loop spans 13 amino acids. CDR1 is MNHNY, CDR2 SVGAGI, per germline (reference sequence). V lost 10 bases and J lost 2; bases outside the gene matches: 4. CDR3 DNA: TGTGCCACCGCGGGACAGGGGAACTATGGCTACACCTTC. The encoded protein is CATAGQGNYGYTF.

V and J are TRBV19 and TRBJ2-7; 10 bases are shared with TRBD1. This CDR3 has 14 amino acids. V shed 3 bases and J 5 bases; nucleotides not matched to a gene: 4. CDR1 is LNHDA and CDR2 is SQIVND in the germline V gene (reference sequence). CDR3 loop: CASSMLGQGNEQYF. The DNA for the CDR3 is TGTGCCAGTAGTATGCTGGGACAGGGGAACGAGCAGTACTTC.

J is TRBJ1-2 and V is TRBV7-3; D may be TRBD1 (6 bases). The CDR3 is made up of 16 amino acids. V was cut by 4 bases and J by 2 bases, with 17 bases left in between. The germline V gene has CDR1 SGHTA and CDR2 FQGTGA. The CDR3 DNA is TGTGCCAGCAGCTGGAATCGAGGGGGAAGAAACTATGGCTACACCTTC. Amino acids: CASSWNRGGRNYGYTF.

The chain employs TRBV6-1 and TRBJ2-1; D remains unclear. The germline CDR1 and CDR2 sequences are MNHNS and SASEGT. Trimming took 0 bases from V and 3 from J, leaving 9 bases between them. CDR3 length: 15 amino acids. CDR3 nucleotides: TGTGCCAGCAGTGAAGCGCCCCTAGACTACAATGAGCAGTTCTTC. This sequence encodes CASSEAPLDYNEQFF.

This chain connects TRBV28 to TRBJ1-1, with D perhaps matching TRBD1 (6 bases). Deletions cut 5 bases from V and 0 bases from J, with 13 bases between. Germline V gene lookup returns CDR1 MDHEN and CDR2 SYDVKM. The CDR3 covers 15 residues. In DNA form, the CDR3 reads TGTGCCAGCAGTCCCCGGACAGACATGAACACTGAAGCTTTCTTT. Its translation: CASSPRTDMNTEAFF.

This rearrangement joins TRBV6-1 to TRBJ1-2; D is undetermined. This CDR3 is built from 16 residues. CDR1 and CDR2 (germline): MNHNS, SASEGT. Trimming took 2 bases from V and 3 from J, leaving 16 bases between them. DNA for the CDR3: TGTGCCAGCAGTGAAAAAGTGCGGGTGCAGGACTATGGCTACACCTTC. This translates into CASSEKVRVQDYGYTF.

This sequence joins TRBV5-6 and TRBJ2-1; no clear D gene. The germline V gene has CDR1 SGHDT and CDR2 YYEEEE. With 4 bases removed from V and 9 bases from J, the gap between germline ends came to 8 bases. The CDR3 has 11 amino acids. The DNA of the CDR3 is TGTGCCAGCAGCGTATCTACTGAGCAGTTCTTC. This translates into CASSVSTEQFF.